This paragraph reports one TCR beta chain. This entry comes from a study of blood T cell repertoires in COVID-19. Across the whole study: Sites in the United States, Italy and Spain provided acute and convalescent COVID-19 samples.

Germline CDR1 SGHRS, CDR2 YFSETQ. The CDR3 runs to 13 residues. V gave up 4 bases and J gave up 5 bases; unmatched junction bases: 3. In the original analysis: Reference gene primer amplification in the assay estimated nucleated cell counts. The assay was immunoSEQ multiplex PCR, and TCRdb's table has in-frame clones only and misses some. Clonal size and the V and J genes are those of that table, whereas D and trimming came from the DNA. This repertoire shows roughly 90,000 clones, around nine tenths found once; its top ten account for 4.5% to 5.5%. The V and J genes are TRBV5-1 and TRBJ2-5; 9 positions match TRBD1. The sequence was collected from a man aged 35 to 55 with acute or convalescent COVID-19. Specimen: peripheral blood. CDR3 bases: TGCGCCAGCAGCACGACAGGGGGGGAGACCCAGTACTTC. Translated, it gives CASSTTGGETQYF.